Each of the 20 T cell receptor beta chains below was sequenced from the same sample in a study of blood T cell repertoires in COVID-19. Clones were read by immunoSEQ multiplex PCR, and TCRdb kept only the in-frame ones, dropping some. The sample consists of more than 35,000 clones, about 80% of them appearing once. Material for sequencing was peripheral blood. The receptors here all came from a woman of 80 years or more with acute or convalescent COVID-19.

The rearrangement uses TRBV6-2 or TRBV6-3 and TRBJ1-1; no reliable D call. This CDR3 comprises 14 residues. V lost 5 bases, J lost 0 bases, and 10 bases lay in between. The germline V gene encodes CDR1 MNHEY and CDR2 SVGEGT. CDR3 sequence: CASSHEPMNTEAFF. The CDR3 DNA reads TGTGCCAGCAGTCACGAGCCTATGAACACTGAAGCTTTCTTT.

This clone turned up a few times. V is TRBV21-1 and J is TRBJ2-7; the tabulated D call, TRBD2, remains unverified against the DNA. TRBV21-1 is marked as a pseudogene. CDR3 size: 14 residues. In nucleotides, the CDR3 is TGTGCCAGCACCTTCGGGGGACCTACCTACGAGCAGTACTTC. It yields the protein CASTFGGPTYEQYF.

CDR3 loop: CASHQGGASSYEQYF. In nucleotides, the CDR3 is TGTGCCAGCCACCAGGGAGGGGCGAGCTCCTACGAGCAGTACTTC. The chain couples TRBV6-5 to TRBJ2-7; the match to TRBD2 covers 7 bases. CDR1 MNHEY and CDR2 SVGAGI come from the germline V gene. The CDR3 has 15 amino acids. V was pared by 8 bases and J by 0 bases, with 10 bases of the junction left unmatched.

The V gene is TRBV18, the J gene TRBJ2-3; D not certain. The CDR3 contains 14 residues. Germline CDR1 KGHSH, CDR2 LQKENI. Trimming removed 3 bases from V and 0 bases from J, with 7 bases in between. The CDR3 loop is CASSPETSTDTQYF. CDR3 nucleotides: TGTGCCAGCTCACCGGAGACTAGCACAGATACGCAGTATTTT. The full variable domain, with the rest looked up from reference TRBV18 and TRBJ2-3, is NAGVMQNPRHLVRRRGQEARLRCSPMKGHSHVYWYRQLPEEGLKFMVYLQKENIIDESGMPKERFSAEFPKEGPSILRIQQVVRGDSAAYFCASSPETSTDTQYFGPGTRLTVL.

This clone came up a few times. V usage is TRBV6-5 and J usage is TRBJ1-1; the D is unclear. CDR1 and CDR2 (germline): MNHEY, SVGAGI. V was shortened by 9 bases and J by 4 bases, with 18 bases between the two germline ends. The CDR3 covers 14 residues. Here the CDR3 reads CASNPGVWGTEAFF. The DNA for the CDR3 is TGTGCCAGTAACCCGGGAGTATGGGGCACTGAAGCTTTCTTT.

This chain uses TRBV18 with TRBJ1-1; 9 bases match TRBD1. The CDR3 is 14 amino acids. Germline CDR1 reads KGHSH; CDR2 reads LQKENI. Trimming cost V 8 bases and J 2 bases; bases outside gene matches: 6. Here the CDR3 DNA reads TGTGCCAGCGCGGGACAGGGCATCAACACTGAAGCTTTCTTT. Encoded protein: CASAGQGINTEAFF.

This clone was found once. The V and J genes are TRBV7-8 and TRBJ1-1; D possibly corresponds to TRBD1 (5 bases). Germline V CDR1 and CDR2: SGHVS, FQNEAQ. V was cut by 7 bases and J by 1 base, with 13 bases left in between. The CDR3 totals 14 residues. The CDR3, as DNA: TGTGCCAGCACCGGAGGAGGGGCGAACACTGAAGCTTTCTTT. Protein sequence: CASTGGGANTEAFF.

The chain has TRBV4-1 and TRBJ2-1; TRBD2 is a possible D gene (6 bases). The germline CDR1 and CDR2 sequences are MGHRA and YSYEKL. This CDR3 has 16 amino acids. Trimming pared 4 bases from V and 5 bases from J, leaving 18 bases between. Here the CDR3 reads CASSPQLTRPDNEQFF. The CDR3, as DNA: TGCGCCAGCAGCCCACAACTGACTAGACCCGACAATGAGCAGTTCTTC.

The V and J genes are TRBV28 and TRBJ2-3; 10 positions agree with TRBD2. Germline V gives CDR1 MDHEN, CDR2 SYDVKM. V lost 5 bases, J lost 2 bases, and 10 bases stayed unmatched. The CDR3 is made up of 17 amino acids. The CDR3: CASSPAGSGGTTDTQYF. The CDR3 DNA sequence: TGTGCCAGCAGTCCCGCCGGTAGCGGGGGGACCACAGATACGCAGTATTTT.

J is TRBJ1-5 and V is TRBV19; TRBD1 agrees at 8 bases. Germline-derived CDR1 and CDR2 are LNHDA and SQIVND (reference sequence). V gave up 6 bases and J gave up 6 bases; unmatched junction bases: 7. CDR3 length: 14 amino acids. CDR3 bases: TGTGCCAGTAGCCGGGGGACAGGCGGTCAGCCCCAGCATTTT. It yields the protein CASSRGTGGQPQHF.

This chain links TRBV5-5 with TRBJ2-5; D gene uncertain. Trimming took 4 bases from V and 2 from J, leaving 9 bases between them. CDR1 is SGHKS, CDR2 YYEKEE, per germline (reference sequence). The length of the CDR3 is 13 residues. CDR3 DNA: TGTGCCAGCAGCCCTCGGTCGCAAGAGACCCAGTACTTC. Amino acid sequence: CASSPRSQETQYF.

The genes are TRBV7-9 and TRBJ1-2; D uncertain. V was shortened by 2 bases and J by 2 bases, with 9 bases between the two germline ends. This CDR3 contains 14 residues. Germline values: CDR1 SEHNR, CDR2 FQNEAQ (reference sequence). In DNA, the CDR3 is TGTGCCAGCAGCTTATACCGGGAGAACTATGGCTACACCTTC. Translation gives CASSLYRENYGYTF. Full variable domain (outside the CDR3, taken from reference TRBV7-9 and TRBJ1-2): DTGVSQNPRHKITKRGQNVTFRCDPISEHNRLYWYRQTLGQGPEFLTYFQNEAQLEKSRLLSDRFSAERPKGSFSTLEIQRTEQGDSAMYLCASSLYRENYGYTFGSGTRLTVV.

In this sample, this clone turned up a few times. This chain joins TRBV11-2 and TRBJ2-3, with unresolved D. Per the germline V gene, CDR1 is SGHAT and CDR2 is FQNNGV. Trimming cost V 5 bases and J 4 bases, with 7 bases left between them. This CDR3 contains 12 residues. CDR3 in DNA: TGTGCCAGCAGCCCAAATGCAGATACGCAGTATTTT. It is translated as CASSPNADTQYF. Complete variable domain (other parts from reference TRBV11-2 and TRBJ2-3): EAGVAQSPRYKIIEKRQSVAFWCNPISGHATLYWYQQILGQGPKLLIQFQNNGVVDDSQLPKDRFSAERLKGVDSTLKIQPAKLEDSAVYLCASSPNADTQYFGPGTRLTVL.

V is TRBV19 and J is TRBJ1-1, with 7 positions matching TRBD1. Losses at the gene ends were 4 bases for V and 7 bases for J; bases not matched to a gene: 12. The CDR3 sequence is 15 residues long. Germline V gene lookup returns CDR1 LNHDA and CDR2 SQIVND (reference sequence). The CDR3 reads CASSNPRTGWNEAFF. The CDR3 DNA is TGTGCCAGTAGTAATCCTCGGACAGGTTGGAATGAAGCTTTCTTT.

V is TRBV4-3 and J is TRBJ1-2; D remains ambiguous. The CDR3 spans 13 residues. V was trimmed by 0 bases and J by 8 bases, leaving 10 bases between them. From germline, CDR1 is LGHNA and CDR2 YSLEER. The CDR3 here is CASSQDPRLGYTF. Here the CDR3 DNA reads TGCGCCAGCAGCCAAGACCCCAGACTGGGCTACACCTTC.

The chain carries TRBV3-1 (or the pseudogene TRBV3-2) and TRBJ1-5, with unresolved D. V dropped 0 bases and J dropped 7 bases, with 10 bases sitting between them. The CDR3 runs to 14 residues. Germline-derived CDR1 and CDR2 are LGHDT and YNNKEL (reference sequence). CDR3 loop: CASSQDIRRQPQHF. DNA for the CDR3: TGTGCCAGCAGCCAAGATATTCGGAGGCAGCCCCAGCATTTT.

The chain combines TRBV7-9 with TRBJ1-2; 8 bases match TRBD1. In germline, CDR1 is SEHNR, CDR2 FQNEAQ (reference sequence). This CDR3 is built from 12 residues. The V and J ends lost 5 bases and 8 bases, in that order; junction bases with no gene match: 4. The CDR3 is CASSPTGDGYTF. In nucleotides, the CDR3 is TGTGCCAGCAGCCCGACAGGGGACGGCTACACCTTC. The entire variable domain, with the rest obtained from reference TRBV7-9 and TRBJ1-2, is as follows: DTGVSQNPRHKITKRGQNVTFRCDPISEHNRLYWYRQTLGQGPEFLTYFQNEAQLEKSRLLSDRFSAERPKGSFSTLEIQRTEQGDSAMYLCASSPTGDGYTFGSGTRLTVV.

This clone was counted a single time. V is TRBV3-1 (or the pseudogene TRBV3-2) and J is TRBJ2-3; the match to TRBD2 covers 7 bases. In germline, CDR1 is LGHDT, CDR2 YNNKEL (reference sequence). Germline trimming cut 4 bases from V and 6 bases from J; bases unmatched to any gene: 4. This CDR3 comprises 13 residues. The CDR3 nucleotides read TGTGCCAGCAGCCTGCTAGCGGCGGATACGCAGTATTTT. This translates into CASSLLAADTQYF.

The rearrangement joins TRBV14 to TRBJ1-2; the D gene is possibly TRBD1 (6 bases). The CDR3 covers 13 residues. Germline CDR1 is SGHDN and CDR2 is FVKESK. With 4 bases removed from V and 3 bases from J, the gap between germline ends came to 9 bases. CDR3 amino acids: CASSRDTDYGYTF. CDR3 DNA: TGTGCCAGCAGCCGGGACACTGACTATGGCTACACCTTC. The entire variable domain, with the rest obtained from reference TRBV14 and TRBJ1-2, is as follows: EAGVTQFPSHSVIEKGQTVTLRCDPISGHDNLYWYRRVMGKEIKFLLHFVKESKQDESGMPNNRFLAERTGGTYSTLKVQPAELEDSGVYFCASSRDTDYGYTFGSGTRLTVV.

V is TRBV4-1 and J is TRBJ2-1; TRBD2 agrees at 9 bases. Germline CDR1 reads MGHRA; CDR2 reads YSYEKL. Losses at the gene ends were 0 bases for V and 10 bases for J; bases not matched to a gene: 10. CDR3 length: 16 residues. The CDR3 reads CASSQDGGGGAEEQFF. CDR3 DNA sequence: TGCGCCAGCAGCCAAGACGGCGGCGGGGGGGCTGAGGAGCAGTTCTTC.